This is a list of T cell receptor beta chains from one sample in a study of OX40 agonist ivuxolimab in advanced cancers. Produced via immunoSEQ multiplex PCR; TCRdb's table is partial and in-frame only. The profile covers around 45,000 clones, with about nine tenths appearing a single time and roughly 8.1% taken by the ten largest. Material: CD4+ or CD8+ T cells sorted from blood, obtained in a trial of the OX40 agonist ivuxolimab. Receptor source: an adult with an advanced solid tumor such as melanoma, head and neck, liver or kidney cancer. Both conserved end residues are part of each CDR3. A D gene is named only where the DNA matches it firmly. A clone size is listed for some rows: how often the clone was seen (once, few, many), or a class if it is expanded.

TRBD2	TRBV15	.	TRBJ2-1	CATSGKRTSGRYNEQFF	TGTGCCACCAGCGGAAAAAGGACTAGCGGGAGATACAATGAGCAGTTCTTC
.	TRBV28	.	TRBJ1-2	CASRKGGGYTF	TGTGCCAGCAGAAAAGGGGGTGGCTACACCTTC
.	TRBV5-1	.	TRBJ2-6	CASSLGSSGANVLTF	TGCGCCAGCAGCCTGGGGAGCTCTGGGGCCAACGTCCTGACTTTC
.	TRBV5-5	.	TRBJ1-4	CASSRPGLGNEKLFF	TGTGCCAGCAGCCGTCCGGGACTGGGGAATGAAAAACTGTTTTTT
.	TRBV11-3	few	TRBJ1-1	CASSYDLNTEAFF	TGTGCCAGCAGCTACGACTTGAACACTGAAGCTTTCTTT
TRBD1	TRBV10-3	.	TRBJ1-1	CAITGTGNTEAFF	TGTGCCATCACCGGGACAGGGAACACTGAAGCTTTCTTT
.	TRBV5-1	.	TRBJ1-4	CASSLVGGFNEKLFF	TGCGCCAGCAGCTTGGTTGGGGGATTTAATGAAAAACTGTTTTTT
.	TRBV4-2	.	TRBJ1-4	CASSQGPVSANEKLFF	TGTGCCAGCAGCCAAGGTCCCGTCAGTGCTAATGAAAAACTGTTTTTT
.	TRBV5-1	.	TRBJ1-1	CASSSGSTAEAFF	TGCGCCAGCAGCTCCGGATCGACCGCCGAAGCTTTCTTT
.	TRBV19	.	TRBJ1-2	CASSTDKGFNYGYTF	TGTGCCAGTAGTACCGACAAGGGCTTTAACTATGGCTACACCTTC
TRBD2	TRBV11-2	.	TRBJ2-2	CASSPVSGLAGPGELFF	TGTGCCAGCAGCCCCGTTTCGGGCCTAGCGGGACCCGGGGAGCTGTTTTTT
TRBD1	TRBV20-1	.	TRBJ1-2	CSASTGDGYTF	TGCAGTGCGTCGACAGGGGACGGCTACACCTTC
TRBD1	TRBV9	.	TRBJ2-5	CASSGGQGGETQYF	TGTGCCAGCAGCGGAGGACAGGGGGGAGAGACCCAGTACTTC
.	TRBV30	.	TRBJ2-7	CAWGYRAEQYF	TGTGCCTGGGGATACAGGGCCGAGCAGTACTTC
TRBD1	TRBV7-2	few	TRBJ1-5	CASSFTQGASQPQHF	TGTGCCAGCAGCTTCACACAGGGGGCAAGTCAGCCCCAGCATTTT
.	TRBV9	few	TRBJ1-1	CASSAPEGKAFF	TGTGCCAGCAGCGCCCCAGAGGGTAAAGCTTTCTTT
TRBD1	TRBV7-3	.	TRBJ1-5	CASSQGAGGGQPQHF	TGTGCCAGCAGTCAAGGGGCAGGGGGCGGTCAGCCCCAGCATTTT
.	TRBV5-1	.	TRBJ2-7	CASSWTVPSYEQYF	TGCGCCAGCAGCTGGACAGTTCCCTCCTACGAGCAGTACTTC
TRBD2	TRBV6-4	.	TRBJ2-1	CASKSTSGSHEQFF	TGTGCCAGCAAAAGCACTAGCGGGAGCCATGAGCAGTTCTTC
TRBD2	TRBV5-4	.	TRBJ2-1	CASSRKREGMDEQFF	TGTGCCAGCAGCCGCAAGCGGGAGGGGATGGATGAGCAGTTCTTC
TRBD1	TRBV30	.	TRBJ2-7	CAWRRDRETRRQYF	TGTGCCTGGAGACGTGACAGGGAGACGAGGAGGCAGTACTTC
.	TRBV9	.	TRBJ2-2	CASSVVTGELFF	TGTGCCAGCAGCGTAGTCACCGGGGAGCTGTTTTTT
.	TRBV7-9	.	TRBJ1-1	CASSLDAKTEAFF	TGTGCCAGCAGCTTAGATGCTAAAACTGAAGCTTTCTTT
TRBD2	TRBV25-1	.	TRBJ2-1	CASSEGYGLASHNEQFF	TGTGCCAGCAGTGAAGGTTACGGACTAGCGTCCCACAATGAGCAGTTCTTC
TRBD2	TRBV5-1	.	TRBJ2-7	CASSYSSLLAGGIRYF	TGCGCCAGCAGTTATTCCAGCCTACTAGCGGGGGGTATTCGTTACTTC
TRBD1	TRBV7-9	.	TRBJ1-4	CASSFIRDSDEKLFF	TGTGCCAGCAGCTTTATCCGGGACAGCGATGAAAAACTGTTTTTT
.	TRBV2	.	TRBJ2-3	CATANRGTDTQYF	TGTGCCACCGCCAATAGGGGGACAGATACGCAGTATTTT
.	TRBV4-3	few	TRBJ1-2	CASSQAWRPYGYTF	TGCGCCAGCAGCCAAGCCTGGAGGCCGTATGGCTACACCTTC
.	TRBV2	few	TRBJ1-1	CASSDPGLANTEAFF	TGTGCCAGCAGTGACCCTGGACTCGCCAACACTGAAGCTTTCTTT
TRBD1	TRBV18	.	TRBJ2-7	CASSPIGTGTYEQYF	TGTGCCAGCTCACCGATCGGGACAGGGACCTACGAGCAGTACTTC
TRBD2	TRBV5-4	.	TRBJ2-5	CASSDKLAGVPAQYF	TGTGCCAGCAGCGACAAACTAGCGGGCGTTCCGGCCCAGTACTTC
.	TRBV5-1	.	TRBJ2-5	CASSETGEGGETQYF	TGCGCCAGCAGCGAAACAGGCGAGGGGGGAGAGACCCAGTACTTC
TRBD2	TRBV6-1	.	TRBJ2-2	CASLGLASTGELFF	TGTGCCAGCCTGGGACTAGCGAGCACCGGGGAGCTGTTTTTT
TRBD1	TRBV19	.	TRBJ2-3	CASRTLGTGVGDTQYF	TGTGCCAGTAGAACCCTTGGGACAGGGGTCGGAGATACGCAGTATTTT
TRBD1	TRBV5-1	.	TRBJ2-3	CASSIDRGRGDTQYF	TGCGCCAGCAGCATTGACAGGGGGCGCGGAGATACGCAGTATTTT
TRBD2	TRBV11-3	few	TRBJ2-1	CASSSHLTSGGPYNEQFF	TGTGCCAGCAGCTCACACCTGACTAGCGGGGGCCCCTACAATGAGCAGTTCTTC
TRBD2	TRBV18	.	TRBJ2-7	CASSGGAGVYEQYF	TGTGCCAGCTCGGGAGGAGCGGGAGTCTACGAGCAGTACTTC
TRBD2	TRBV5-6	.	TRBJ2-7	CASSLREGRGYEQYF	TGTGCCAGCAGCCTACGGGAGGGGAGAGGGTACGAGCAGTACTTC
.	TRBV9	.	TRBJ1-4	CASGESSTNEKLFF	TGTGCCAGCGGAGAGAGTTCAACTAATGAAAAACTGTTTTTT
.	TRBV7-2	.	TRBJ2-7	CASSLDRGQAYEQYF	TGTGCCAGCAGCTTAGATCGGGGACAAGCCTACGAGCAGTACTTC
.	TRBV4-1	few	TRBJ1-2	CASSQARNYGYTF	TGCGCCAGCAGCCAAGCCAGGAACTATGGCTACACCTTC
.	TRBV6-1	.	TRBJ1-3	CASSVSRYSGNTIYF	TGTGCCAGCAGCGTCTCCCGGTACTCTGGAAACACCATATATTTT
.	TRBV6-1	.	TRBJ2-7	CATQGDGRYEQYF	TGTGCCACCCAGGGGGACGGGAGGTACGAGCAGTACTTC
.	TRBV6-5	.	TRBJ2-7	CASSYFLSYEQYF	TGTGCCAGCAGTTACTTTCTTTCCTACGAGCAGTACTTC
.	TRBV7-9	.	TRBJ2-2	CASSLMGTDTGELFF	TGTGCCAGCAGCTTAATGGGAACGGACACCGGGGAGCTGTTTTTT
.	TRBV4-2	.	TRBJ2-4	CASSQGTYRDPTKNIQYF	TGTGCCAGCAGCCAGGGGACCTACAGGGACCCGACCAAAAACATTCAGTACTTC